The clone carrying this T cell receptor beta chain was found a few times. Its antigen is undetermined. TCRdb reprocessed the reads via MiXCR and lists one record per CDR3 protein. This repertoire shows around 800,000 distinct CDR3 sequences, approximately 32% found once; its top ten account for over 10%. These data belong to a study of T cell repertoires in cytomegalovirus infection. On the study more broadly: Public TCR beta signatures provided an indication of both CMV infection and a matching HLA type.

The germline V gene has CDR1 MNHEY and CDR2 SMNVEV (reference sequence). This CDR3 is 13 amino acids long. The V end lost 5 bases, the J end lost 4 bases, and 11 bases lay between the germline ends. The sequence was obtained from a human donor in good health (CMV status not recorded). Some clones in this sample may be carry-over from other donors' samples. The sequencing here drew on cultured CD8+ T cells from PBMCs, taken from culture after CMV antigen stimulation. This chain joins TRBV27 and TRBJ1-2, with D perhaps matching TRBD1 (5 bases). The CDR3 region is CASSPIDSYGYTF. CDR3 DNA sequence: TGTGCCAGCAGTCCTATCGACAGCTATGGCTACACCTTC.